This T cell receptor beta chain was profiled in a study of early T cells in non-severe SARS-CoV-2 infection. Background on the study: Alpha and beta chains were unpaired, from unsorted whole-blood bulk RNA.

The CDR3 has 14 amino acids. Germline CDR1 LGHNT, CDR2 FRNRAP. Trimming took off 7 bases at V and 3 bases at J, with 15 bases between the two ends. TCRdb re-called the 5' RACE reads with MiXCR, one entry per CDR3 protein. The table lists 98,000 or so distinct CDR3 sequences, about an eighth of them singletons. V is TRBV12-5 and J is TRBJ1-1; D is unresolved. Specimen: whole blood, collected at baseline. The TCR was taken from an adult who was a healthcare worker with PCR-confirmed SARS-CoV-2 infection or an uninfected control (not recorded which). Here the CDR3 reads CASASFRLDTEAFF. DNA of the CDR3: TGTGCTAGTGCCTCGTTTCGTCTTGACACTGAAGCTTTCTTT.